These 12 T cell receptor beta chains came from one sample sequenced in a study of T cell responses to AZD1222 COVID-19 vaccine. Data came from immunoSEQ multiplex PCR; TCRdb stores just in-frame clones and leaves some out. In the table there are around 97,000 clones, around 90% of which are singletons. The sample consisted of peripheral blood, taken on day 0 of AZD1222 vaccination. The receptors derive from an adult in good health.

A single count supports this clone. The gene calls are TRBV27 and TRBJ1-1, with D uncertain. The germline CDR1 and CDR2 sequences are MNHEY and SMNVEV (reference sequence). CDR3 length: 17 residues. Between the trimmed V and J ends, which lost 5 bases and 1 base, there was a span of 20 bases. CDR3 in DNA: TGTGCCAGCAGTATTGTGCCAAGCGGGAGATCGAACACTGAAGCTTTCTTT. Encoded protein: CASSIVPSGRSNTEAFF.

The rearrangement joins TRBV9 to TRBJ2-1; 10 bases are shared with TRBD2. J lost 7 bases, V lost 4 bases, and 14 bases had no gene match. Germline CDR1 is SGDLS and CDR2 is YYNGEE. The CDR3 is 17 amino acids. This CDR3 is CASSRLAGAALRNEQFF. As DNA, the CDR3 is TGTGCCAGCAGCAGGCTAGCGGGGGCCGCACTTCGGAATGAGCAGTTCTTC.

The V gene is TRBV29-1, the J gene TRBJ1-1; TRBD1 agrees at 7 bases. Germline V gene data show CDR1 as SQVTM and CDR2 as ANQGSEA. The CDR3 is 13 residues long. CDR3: CSTHRGQNTEAFF. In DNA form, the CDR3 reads TGCAGTACACACAGGGGCCAGAACACTGAAGCTTTCTTT.

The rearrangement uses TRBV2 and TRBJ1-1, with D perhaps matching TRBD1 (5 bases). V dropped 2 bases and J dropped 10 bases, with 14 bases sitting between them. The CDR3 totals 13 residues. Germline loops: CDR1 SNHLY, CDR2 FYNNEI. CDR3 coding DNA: TGTGCCAGCAGTGAACAGGGCAGGGATGGAGCTTTCTTT. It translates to CASSEQGRDGAFF.

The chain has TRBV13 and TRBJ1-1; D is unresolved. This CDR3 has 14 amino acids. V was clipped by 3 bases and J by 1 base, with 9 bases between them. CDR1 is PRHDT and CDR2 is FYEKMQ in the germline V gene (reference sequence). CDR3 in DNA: TGTGCCAGCAGCTTGAGGGTAGCGAACACTGAAGCTTTCTTT. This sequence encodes CASSLRVANTEAFF.

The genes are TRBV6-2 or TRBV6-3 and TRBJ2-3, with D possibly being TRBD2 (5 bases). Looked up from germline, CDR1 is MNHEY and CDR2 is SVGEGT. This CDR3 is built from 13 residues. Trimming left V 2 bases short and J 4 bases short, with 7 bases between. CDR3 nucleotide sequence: TGTGCCAGCAGTTACCGGACTTCAGATACGCAGTATTTT. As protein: CASSYRTSDTQYF.

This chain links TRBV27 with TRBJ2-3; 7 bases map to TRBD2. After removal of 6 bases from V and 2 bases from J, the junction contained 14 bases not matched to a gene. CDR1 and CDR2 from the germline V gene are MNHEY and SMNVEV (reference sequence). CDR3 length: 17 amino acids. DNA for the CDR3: TGTGCCAGCAGCCGAAAGAGGGGCGGGGGTTCCACAGATACGCAGTATTTT. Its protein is CASSRKRGGGSTDTQYF.

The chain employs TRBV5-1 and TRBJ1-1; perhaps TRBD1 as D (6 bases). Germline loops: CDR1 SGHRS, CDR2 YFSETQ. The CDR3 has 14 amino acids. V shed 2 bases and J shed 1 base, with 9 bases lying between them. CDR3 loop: CASSFWGQNTEAFF. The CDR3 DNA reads TGCGCCAGCAGCTTTTGGGGGCAGAACACTGAAGCTTTCTTT.

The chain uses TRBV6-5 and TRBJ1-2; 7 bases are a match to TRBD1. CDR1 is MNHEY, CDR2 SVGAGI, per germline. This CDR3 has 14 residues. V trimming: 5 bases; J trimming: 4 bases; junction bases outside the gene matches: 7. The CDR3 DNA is TGTGCCAGCAGTAATTCTGGACAGGCCTATGGCTACACCTTC. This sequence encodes CASSNSGQAYGYTF.

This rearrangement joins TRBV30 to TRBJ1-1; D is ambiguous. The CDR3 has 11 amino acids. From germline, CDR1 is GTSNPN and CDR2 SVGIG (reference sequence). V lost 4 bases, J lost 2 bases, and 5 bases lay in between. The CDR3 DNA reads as TGTGCCTGGAACTATAACACTGAAGCTTTCTTT. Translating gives CAWNYNTEAFF.

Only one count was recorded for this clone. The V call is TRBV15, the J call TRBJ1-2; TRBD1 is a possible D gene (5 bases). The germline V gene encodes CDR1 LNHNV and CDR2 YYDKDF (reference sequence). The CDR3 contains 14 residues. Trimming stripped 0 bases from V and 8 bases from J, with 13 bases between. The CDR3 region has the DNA TGTGCCACCAGCAGAGATTACAGGCATCGCGGCTACACCTTC. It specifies CATSRDYRHRGYTF.

The CDR3 here is CASSLGLAGGQETQYF. CDR3 in DNA: TGTGCCAGCAGCTTAGGACTAGCGGGGGGACAAGAGACCCAGTACTTC. The rearrangement joins TRBV7-9 to TRBJ2-5; the match to TRBD2 covers 13 bases. V lost 1 base to trimming and J lost 2 bases; unmatched junction nucleotides: 1. This CDR3 region has 16 residues. CDR1 and CDR2 (germline): SEHNR, FQNEAQ (reference sequence).